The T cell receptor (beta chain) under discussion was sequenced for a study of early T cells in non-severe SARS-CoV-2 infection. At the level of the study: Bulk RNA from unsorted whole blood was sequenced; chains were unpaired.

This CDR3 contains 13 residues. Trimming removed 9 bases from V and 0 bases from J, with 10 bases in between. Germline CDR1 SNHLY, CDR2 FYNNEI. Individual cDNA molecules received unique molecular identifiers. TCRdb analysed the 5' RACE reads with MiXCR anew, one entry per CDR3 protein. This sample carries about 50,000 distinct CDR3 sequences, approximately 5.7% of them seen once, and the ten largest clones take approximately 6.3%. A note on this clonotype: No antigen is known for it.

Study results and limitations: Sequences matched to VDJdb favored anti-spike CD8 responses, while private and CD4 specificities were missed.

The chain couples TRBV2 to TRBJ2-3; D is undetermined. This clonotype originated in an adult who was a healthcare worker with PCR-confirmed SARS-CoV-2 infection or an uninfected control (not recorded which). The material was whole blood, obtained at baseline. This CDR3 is CASRQDSTDTQYF. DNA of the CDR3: TGTGCCAGTCGGCAGGATAGCACAGATACGCAGTATTTT.